The 21 T cell receptor beta chains listed next were all sequenced from one sample in a study of identifying expanded T cells in peripheral blood. Here immunoSEQ multiplex PCR was the method, and the copy in TCRdb shows in-frame clones only, minus some. The table records 90,000 to 120,000 clones, 85% to 90% of them present only once. The sample comprised blood. All receptors derive from a person between 18 and 69 years old in good health.

The V call is TRBV28, the J call TRBJ2-3, with D hard to call. With 7 bases removed from V and 3 bases from J, the gap between germline ends came to 8 bases. The germline V gene has CDR1 MDHEN and CDR2 SYDVKM. The CDR3 has 12 residues. Here the CDR3 reads CASKQTTDTQYF. The DNA for the CDR3 is TGTGCCAGCAAGCAGACGACAGATACGCAGTATTTT.

V is TRBV6-1 and J is TRBJ2-5; 7 bases agree with TRBD1. This CDR3 is built from 14 residues. CDR1 is MNHNS and CDR2 is SASEGT in the germline V gene. The junction had 4 bases not matched to a gene; V was cut back by 5 bases and J by 1 base. The DNA of the CDR3 is TGTGCCAGCAGTTTTCGGGACAGCCAAGAGACCCAGTACTTC. Translating gives CASSFRDSQETQYF.

J is TRBJ1-2 and V is TRBV2, with 12 bases that match TRBD1. CDR3 length: 15 residues. The V gene end was trimmed by 8 bases and the J gene end by 4 bases; junction bases not matched to a gene: 8. CDR1 and CDR2 from the germline V gene are SNHLY and FYNNEI. The CDR3 DNA sequence: TGTGCCAGCTCTTCCGGGACAGGGGGCTTCTATGGCTACACCTTC. Protein: CASSSGTGGFYGYTF.

The chain's CDR3 is CASSFWGGTGPDTQYF. The DNA for the CDR3 is TGTGCCAGCAGTTTCTGGGGAGGGACAGGGCCAGATACGCAGTATTTT. V gene TRBV27 combines with J gene TRBJ2-3; 9 nucleotides align to TRBD1. CDR3 length equals 16 residues. Germline V gene data show CDR1 as MNHEY and CDR2 as SMNVEV (reference sequence). With 3 bases clipped from V and 4 bases from J, the junction kept 8 bases outside the gene matches.

This chain joins TRBV6-4 and TRBJ2-7, with D unresolved. The ends were cut back, 11 bases at V and 5 bases at J, with 19 bases in the middle. The V gene's germline CDR1 is MRHNA and CDR2 SNTAGT. The CDR3 loop spans 13 amino acids. The CDR3 reads CARVLFEMDEQYF. The CDR3 nucleotides are TGTGCCCGGGTCCTCTTCGAGATGGACGAGCAGTACTTC.

This clone was recorded once. The CDR3 nucleotides are TGTGCCAGCAGCTTAAGCGGGGGGATCTGGGAGCAGTACTTC. This translates into CASSLSGGIWEQYF. This chain connects TRBV11-2 to TRBJ2-7; 9 nucleotides line up with TRBD2. With 2 bases clipped from V and 7 bases from J, the junction kept 6 bases outside the gene matches. This CDR3 spans 14 amino acids. The germline V gene encodes CDR1 SGHAT and CDR2 FQNNGV.

The V call is TRBV2, the J call TRBJ2-1, with 12 bases matching TRBD2. Losses at the gene ends were 6 bases for V and 0 bases for J; bases not matched to a gene: 9. This CDR3 spans 18 amino acids. CDR1 SNHLY and CDR2 FYNNEI come from the germline V gene. Here the CDR3 reads CASRTSGGRLSSYNEQFF. Here the CDR3 DNA reads TGTGCCAGCAGGACTAGCGGGGGTCGACTTAGCTCCTACAATGAGCAGTTCTTC.

The chain recombines TRBV9 with TRBJ2-5; D might be TRBD1 (6 bases). Germline lookup yields CDR1 SGDLS and CDR2 YYNGEE. Trimming stripped 3 bases from V and 2 bases from J, with 11 bases between. This CDR3 contains 14 residues. In DNA, the CDR3 is TGTGCCAGCAGCGCGAGAGGACAGCAAGAGACCCAGTACTTC. This codes for CASSARGQQETQYF.

The chain is built from TRBV7-2 and TRBJ1-3; D unclear. V dropped 2 bases and J dropped 0 bases, with 8 bases sitting between them. This CDR3 contains 15 residues. Germline assignment: CDR1 SGHTA and CDR2 FQGNSA. The CDR3 reads CASSLKSISGNTIYF. The CDR3 DNA follows: TGTGCCAGCAGCTTAAAATCGATCTCTGGAAACACCATATATTTT.

V and J are TRBV19 and TRBJ1-4, with D unresolved. Trimming stripped 6 bases from V and 4 bases from J, with 12 bases between. From germline, CDR1 is LNHDA and CDR2 SQIVND (reference sequence). This CDR3 contains 14 residues. In DNA form, the CDR3 reads TGTGCCAGTAGATCGACGAGAAATAATGAAAAACTGTTTTTT. Protein product: CASRSTRNNEKLFF.

This chain joins TRBV7-2 and TRBJ2-2; 8 bases map to TRBD1. The ends lost 2 bases at V and 4 bases at J; junction bases unmatched: 3. The germline V gene encodes CDR1 SGHTA and CDR2 FQGNSA. The CDR3 is 15 amino acids. CDR3 sequence: CASSLQGARTGELFF. In DNA form, the CDR3 reads TGTGCCAGCAGCTTACAGGGGGCGCGCACCGGGGAGCTGTTTTTT.

CDR3 in DNA: TGTGCCAGTAGTATAGAGGTGGCTGGGGCCAACGTCCTGACTTTC. Amino acid sequence: CASSIEVAGANVLTF. This chain uses TRBV19 with TRBJ2-6, with D hard to call. The V end was cut by 0 bases, the J end by 2 bases, with 5 bases between. In germline, CDR1 is LNHDA, CDR2 SQIVND (reference sequence). The CDR3 contains 15 residues.

The V gene is TRBV11-3, the J gene TRBJ2-1; TRBD2 matches 16 bases. This CDR3 region has 19 residues. Germline CDR1 SGHNT, CDR2 YENEEA. V trimming: 3 bases; J trimming: 5 bases; junction bases outside the gene matches: 10. CDR3 loop: CASSFAGTSGGAKDNEQFF. The CDR3 bases are TGTGCCAGCAGCTTCGCCGGGACTAGCGGGGGGGCGAAAGACAATGAGCAGTTCTTC.

This chain links TRBV7-6 with TRBJ2-1; D unclear. From germline, CDR1 is SGHVS and CDR2 FNYEAQ. Trimming pared 2 bases from V and 0 bases from J, leaving 8 bases between. This CDR3 spans 15 amino acids. The CDR3 coding sequence is TGTGCCAGCAGCTTAACAGAAGCCTCCTACAATGAGCAGTTCTTC. It encodes CASSLTEASYNEQFF.

CDR3 DNA: TGTGCCATCGGTGGACTAGCGGGGACCGAGCAGTTCTTC. This codes for CAIGGLAGTEQFF. The chain has TRBV10-3 and TRBJ2-1; 12 bases agree with TRBD2. This CDR3 is built from 13 residues. With 8 bases clipped from V and 10 bases from J, the junction kept 6 bases outside the gene matches. Germline values: CDR1 ENHRY, CDR2 SYGVKD.

The V gene is TRBV7-7, the J gene TRBJ2-2, with TRBD2 matching 8 bases. The CDR3 length is 14 residues. The V gene end was trimmed by 6 bases and the J gene end by 5 bases; junction bases not matched to a gene: 5. Germline-derived CDR1 and CDR2 are SSHAT and FNYEAQ (reference sequence). The CDR3 DNA is TGTGCCAGCAGAGCGGGGGTGGATACCGGGGAGCTGTTTTTT. This gives the protein CASRAGVDTGELFF.

The rearrangement links TRBV9 to TRBJ2-3; 8 bases are a match to TRBD2. Germline-derived CDR1 and CDR2 are SGDLS and YYNGEE. Trimming removed 2 bases from V and 1 base from J; junction bases left unmatched: 3. This CDR3 has 15 amino acids. The CDR3 DNA sequence: TGTGCCAGCAGCGTTAGCGGGGCACGCACAGATACGCAGTATTTT. Protein sequence: CASSVSGARTDTQYF.

This chain links TRBV6-5 with TRBJ1-1; no definite D call. Trimming took 2 bases from V and 0 from J, leaving 13 bases between them. Germline-derived CDR1 and CDR2 are MNHEY and SVGAGI. The CDR3 is 16 amino acids. The CDR3 reads CASSYRRGFMNTEAFF. The CDR3 region has the DNA TGTGCCAGCAGTTACCGGCGAGGGTTCATGAACACTGAAGCTTTCTTT.

This sequence joins TRBV6-5 and TRBJ1-2; D is possibly TRBD1 (5 bases). Germline CDR1 MNHEY, CDR2 SVGAGI. The CDR3 runs 14 residues. V was cut by 2 bases and J by 7 bases, with 14 bases left in between. CDR3 bases: TGTGCCAGCAGTTACGGCCAGGGAGGTCTTGGCTACACCTTC. Residues: CASSYGQGGLGYTF.

The chain recombines TRBV19 with TRBJ2-7; the D gene is possibly TRBD2 (5 bases). Trimming stripped 5 bases from V and 2 bases from J, with 7 bases between. Germline assignment: CDR1 LNHDA and CDR2 SQIVND (reference sequence). This CDR3 region has 12 residues. The CDR3 DNA is TGTGCCAGTAGTCCCGGGACCTACGAGCAGTACTTC. Protein sequence: CASSPGTYEQYF.

The chain carries TRBV7-6 and TRBJ2-6, with 8 nucleotides matching TRBD2. With 1 base clipped from V and 2 bases from J, the junction kept 7 bases outside the gene matches. Germline V CDR1 and CDR2: SGHVS, FNYEAQ. The CDR3 extends over 18 amino acids. The CDR3 nucleotides are TGTGCCAGCAGCTTAGGTGTTAGCGGGGTGGCTGGGGCCAACGTCCTGACTTTC. Amino acid sequence: CASSLGVSGVAGANVLTF.